Following are 8 T cell receptor beta chains from one sample sequenced in a study of T cell repertoires in cytomegalovirus infection. TCRdb reprocessed the reads via MiXCR and lists one record per CDR3 protein. The data show around 450,000 distinct CDR3 sequences, around 11% seen once. The material sequenced was PBMCs. The receptors here all came from a human donor in good health (CMV status not recorded). Some clones in this sample may be carry-over from other donors' samples.

This clonotype showed up many times. The CDR3 here is CASTRSGTGGPDMNTGELFF. In DNA form, the CDR3 reads TGTGCCAGCACCAGATCCGGGACAGGGGGCCCAGACATGAACACCGGGGAGCTGTTTTTT. The V call is TRBV7-8, the J call TRBJ2-2; TRBD1 matches at 12 bases. Trimming cost V 7 bases and J 1 base; bases outside gene matches: 16. The germline V gene has CDR1 SGHVS and CDR2 FQNEAQ. The CDR3 loop spans 20 amino acids.

This clonotype showed up many times. The chain links TRBV19 to TRBJ2-3; TRBD1 matches 7 bases. The length of the CDR3 is 13 residues. The J segment lost 6 bases and the V segment lost 5 bases, leaving 5 bases of the junction unmatched. CDR1 and CDR2 from the germline V gene are LNHDA and SQIVND (reference sequence). This CDR3 is CASSPTRGDTQYF. The CDR3 coding sequence is TGTGCCAGTAGTCCGACCAGGGGGGATACGCAGTATTTT.

This clonotype has ten or more counts. The V call is TRBV12-3 or TRBV12-4, the J call TRBJ1-1; D remains ambiguous. Trimming took off 6 bases at V and 5 bases at J, with 16 bases between the two ends. The CDR3 sequence is 14 residues long. The CDR3 nucleotides read TGTGCCAGCAGGGCACAGTCCAGTTTGACTGAAGCTTTCTTT. Its protein is CASRAQSSLTEAFF.

The chain uses TRBV3-1 and TRBJ2-2; 8 bases are shared with TRBD1. The germline V gene encodes CDR1 LGHDT and CDR2 YNNKEL (reference sequence). The CDR3 runs to 17 residues. V lost 4 bases to trimming and J lost 5 bases; unmatched junction nucleotides: 12. CDR3 residues: CASSRYSGGAVTGELFF. The CDR3 DNA sequence: TGTGCCAGCAGCCGATACTCAGGGGGCGCAGTTACCGGGGAGCTGTTTTTT.

This clonotype was picked up many times. V and J are TRBV6-5 and TRBJ2-3; 8 nucleotides match TRBD1. CDR3 length: 14 residues. Per the germline V gene, CDR1 is MNHEY and CDR2 is SVGAGI. V lost 2 bases to trimming and J lost 7 bases; unmatched junction nucleotides: 5. CDR3 DNA sequence: TGTGCCAGCAGTTACACAGGGGGGAGTCATACGCAGTATTTT. Residues: CASSYTGGSHTQYF.

This clonotype was counted between two and nine times. The chain recombines TRBV10-3 with TRBJ2-1, with 9 bases that match TRBD2. CDR1 ENHRY and CDR2 SYGVKD come from the germline V gene. The CDR3 loop spans 15 amino acids. V shed 7 bases, J shed 2 bases, and the junction held 6 bases outside the gene matches. CDR3 DNA sequence: TGTGCCATCAAGTCGGCGGGGGGGGCCTACAATGAGCAGTTCTTC. This codes for CAIKSAGGAYNEQFF.

This clonotype has at least ten counts. This sequence joins TRBV12-3 or TRBV12-4 and TRBJ2-7; perhaps TRBD1 as D (6 bases). CDR3 size: 13 residues. V was pared by 6 bases and J by 6 bases, with 15 bases between. CDR3 protein: CASSSYRAGEQYF. The CDR3 DNA reads as TGTGCCAGCAGCTCTTACAGGGCCGGCGAGCAGTACTTC.

A few counts support this clonotype. J is TRBJ2-3 and V is TRBV10-3; TRBD2 aligns across 7 bases. The germline V gene encodes CDR1 ENHRY and CDR2 SYGVKD. The CDR3 sequence is 14 residues long. V was pared by 7 bases and J by 3 bases, with 7 bases of the junction left unmatched. The CDR3 sequence is CAIKGGSNTDTQYF. DNA for the CDR3: TGTGCCATCAAGGGCGGGAGTAATACAGATACGCAGTATTTT.